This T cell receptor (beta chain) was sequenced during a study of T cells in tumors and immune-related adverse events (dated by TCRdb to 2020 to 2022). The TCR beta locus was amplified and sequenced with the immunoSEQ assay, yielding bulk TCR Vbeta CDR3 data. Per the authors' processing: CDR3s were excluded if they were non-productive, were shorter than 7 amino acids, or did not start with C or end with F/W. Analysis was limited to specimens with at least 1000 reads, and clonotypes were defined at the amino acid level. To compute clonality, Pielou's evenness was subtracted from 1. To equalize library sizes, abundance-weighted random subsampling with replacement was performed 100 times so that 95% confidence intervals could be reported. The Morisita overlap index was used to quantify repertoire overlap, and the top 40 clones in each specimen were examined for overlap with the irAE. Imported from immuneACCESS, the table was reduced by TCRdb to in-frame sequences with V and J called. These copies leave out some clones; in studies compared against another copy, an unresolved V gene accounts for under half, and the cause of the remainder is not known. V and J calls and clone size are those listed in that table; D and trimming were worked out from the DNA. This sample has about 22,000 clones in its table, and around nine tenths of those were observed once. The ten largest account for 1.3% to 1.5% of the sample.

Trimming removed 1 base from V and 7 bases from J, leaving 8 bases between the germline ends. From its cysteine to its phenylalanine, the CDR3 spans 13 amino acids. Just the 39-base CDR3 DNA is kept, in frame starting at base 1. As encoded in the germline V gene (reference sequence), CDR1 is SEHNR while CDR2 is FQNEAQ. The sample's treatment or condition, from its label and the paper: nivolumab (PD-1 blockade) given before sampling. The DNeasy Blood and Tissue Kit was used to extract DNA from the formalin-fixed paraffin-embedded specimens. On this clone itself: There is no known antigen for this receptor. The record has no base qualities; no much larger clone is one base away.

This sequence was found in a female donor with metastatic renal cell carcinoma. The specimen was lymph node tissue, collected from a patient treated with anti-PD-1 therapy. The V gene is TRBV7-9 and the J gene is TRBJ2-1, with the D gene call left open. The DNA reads TGTGCCAGCAGCTTAGAGGCAGGAAATGAGCAGTTCTTC. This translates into CASSLEAGNEQFF.